These 17 T cell receptor beta chains were all obtained from the same sample, sequenced in a study of T cells in tuberculosis. Assay used: immunoSEQ multiplex PCR; TCRdb lists only in-frame clones, some missing. The sample includes over 25,000 clones, 85% to 90% of them seen just once. Material for sequencing was PBMCs. The receptors stem from a donor between 10 and 35 years old with latent tuberculosis or without tuberculosis infection.

V is TRBV6-1 and J is TRBJ2-4; 7 nucleotides line up with TRBD2. This CDR3 contains 13 residues. Germline V gene sequence: CDR1 MNHNS, CDR2 SASEGT. V was clipped by 8 bases and J by 3 bases; unmatched bases: 4. CDR3 in DNA: TGTGCCAGCCTACAGCGGGGCAAAAACATTCAGTACTTC. Protein: CASLQRGKNIQYF.

V and J are TRBV5-6 and TRBJ2-5, with D maybe TRBD2 (5 bases). CDR1 is SGHDT and CDR2 is YYEEEE in the germline V gene. This CDR3 spans 12 amino acids. Trimming shortened V by 4 bases and J by 5 bases, and 9 bases separated the two germline ends. As DNA, the CDR3 is TGTGCCAGCAGCCAACTAGGTGAGACCCAGTACTTC. This encodes CASSQLGETQYF.

The CDR3 sequence is CASKAAGGHNQPQHF. The DNA of the CDR3 is TGTGCCAGCAAGGCGGCGGGGGGCCACAATCAGCCCCAGCATTTT. This chain connects TRBV6-5 to TRBJ1-5, with D possibly being TRBD1 (6 bases). Trimming took off 7 bases at V and 3 bases at J, with 16 bases between the two ends. Germline V CDR1 and CDR2: MNHEY, SVGAGI. CDR3 length: 15 residues.

V usage is TRBV27 and J usage is TRBJ2-1; D is perhaps TRBD2 (7 bases). V was shortened by 8 bases and J by 7 bases, with 24 bases between the two germline ends. CDR1 is MNHEY, CDR2 SMNVEV, per germline (reference sequence). This CDR3 has 16 amino acids. The DNA of the CDR3 is TGTGCCAGCGGGCCCGGGCGGGGGCGAATTAGTAATGAGCAGTTCTTC. Encoded protein: CASGPGRGRISNEQFF.

CDR3 nucleotides: TGTGCCAGCAGTGGGGCTTGGACTAGCGGGGGGTACAATGAGCAGTTCTTC. This codes for CASSGAWTSGGYNEQFF. This rearrangement joins TRBV6-1 to TRBJ2-1, with 14 bases that match TRBD2. With V trimmed by 4 bases and J by 4 bases, 6 bases remained unmatched. This CDR3 has 17 residues. Looked up from germline, CDR1 is MNHNS and CDR2 is SASEGT.

The rearrangement uses TRBV27 and TRBJ1-5; D is ambiguous. Germline V gene sequence: CDR1 MNHEY, CDR2 SMNVEV (reference sequence). This CDR3 comprises 15 residues. V gave up 3 bases and J gave up 2 bases, with 11 bases separating them. The chain's CDR3 is CASSLAGLGNQPQHF. The CDR3 DNA sequence: TGTGCCAGCAGTTTGGCAGGTTTGGGCAATCAGCCCCAGCATTTT.

This clone was observed a few times. The chain is built from TRBV6-1 and TRBJ2-7; 10 nucleotides line up with TRBD2. J lost 4 bases, V lost 2 bases, and 2 bases had no gene match. This CDR3 contains 14 residues. Germline V CDR1 and CDR2: MNHNS, SASEGT. The CDR3 DNA is TGTGCCAGCAGTGAACCTAGCGGGGGTTACGAGCAGTACTTC. The encoded protein is CASSEPSGGYEQYF.

V usage is TRBV6-1 and J usage is TRBJ2-1, with 8 bases identical to TRBD2. Germline lookup yields CDR1 MNHNS and CDR2 SASEGT. With 4 bases clipped from V and 9 bases from J, the junction kept 26 bases outside the gene matches. The CDR3 is 20 amino acids. The CDR3 region has the DNA TGTGCCAGCAGTGGATGGGAGCCTTCGGTTGGCGGGGGGAGGCGCAGTGAGCAGTTCTTC. Its protein is CASSGWEPSVGGGRRSEQFF.

This rearrangement joins TRBV7-9 to TRBJ2-5, with 7 bases that match TRBD1. With V trimmed by 4 bases and J by 4 bases, 12 bases remained unmatched. The CDR3 is made up of 16 amino acids. The V gene's germline CDR1 is SEHNR and CDR2 FQNEAQ (reference sequence). The CDR3 region is CASSSGPTGVRETQYF. The CDR3 region has the DNA TGTGCCAGCAGCTCCGGCCCCACAGGGGTTAGAGAGACCCAGTACTTC.

This chain links TRBV29-1 with TRBJ2-1, with 8 nucleotides matching TRBD1. The CDR3 loop spans 15 amino acids. CDR1 and CDR2 (germline): SQVTM, ANQGSEA. After removal of 4 bases from V and 6 bases from J, the junction contained 11 bases not matched to a gene. This CDR3 reads CSVGSRGRLSNEQFF. For the CDR3, the DNA is TGCAGCGTTGGATCCAGGGGGCGCTTGAGCAATGAGCAGTTCTTC.

This rearrangement joins TRBV5-8 to TRBJ2-7; 8 bases match TRBD1. The CDR3 is 15 amino acids. Trimming took 1 base from V and 2 from J; bases not matched to a gene: 5. Germline-derived CDR1 and CDR2 are SGHTS and YDEGEE. The CDR3 bases are TGTGCCAGCAGCTTGAGAGACAGGGGTACCTACGAGCAGTACTTC. The encoded protein is CASSLRDRGTYEQYF.

This rearrangement joins TRBV29-1 to TRBJ1-1; 11 bases are a match to TRBD1. CDR1 and CDR2 (germline): SQVTM, ANQGSEA. This CDR3 has 13 residues. With V trimmed by 7 bases and J by 3 bases, 4 bases remained unmatched. The CDR3 protein is CSAGQGADTEAFF. CDR3 in DNA: TGCAGCGCCGGACAGGGGGCGGACACTGAAGCTTTCTTT.

J is TRBJ1-5 and V is TRBV19; D is unresolved. The CDR3 is made up of 12 amino acids. Germline V lookup: CDR1 LNHDA, CDR2 SQIVND (reference sequence). With 8 bases removed from V and 1 base from J, the gap between germline ends came to 6 bases. CDR3 nucleotides: TGTGCCAGTGGGCAGAGCAATCAGCCCCAGCATTTT. Translation: CASGQSNQPQHF.

The chain is built from TRBV28 and TRBJ1-1; D is ambiguous. This CDR3 contains 14 residues. Germline CDR1 reads MDHEN; CDR2 reads SYDVKM. The V and J ends lost 6 bases and 1 base respectively, with 12 bases between them. The CDR3 DNA reads as TGTGCCAGCAGACCCCGACACGGGAACACTGAAGCTTTCTTT. Translation gives CASRPRHGNTEAFF.

V gene TRBV19 combines with J gene TRBJ2-1; D unresolved. The CDR3 covers 14 residues. Germline lookup yields CDR1 LNHDA and CDR2 SQIVND (reference sequence). V was pared by 5 bases and J by 7 bases, with 15 bases between. CDR3 sequence reads: CASSVLTNLNEQFF. The CDR3 DNA reads as TGTGCCAGTAGTGTATTAACTAATCTGAATGAGCAGTTCTTC.

This chain connects TRBV4-1 to TRBJ1-2; 10 nucleotides align to TRBD1. The germline gives CDR1 MGHRA, CDR2 YSYEKL. CDR3 length equals 16 residues. Trimming took 4 bases from V and 4 from J; bases not matched to a gene: 9. In DNA form, the CDR3 reads TGCGCCAGCAGCCGGACAGGGGGGCTAGACGTCTATGGCTACACCTTC. This codes for CASSRTGGLDVYGYTF.

The chain employs TRBV7-6 and TRBJ2-5, with D possibly TRBD2 on 6 matching bases. This CDR3 is built from 15 residues. Trimming took off 3 bases at V and 0 bases at J, with 11 bases between the two ends. CDR1 and CDR2 (germline): SGHVS, FNYEAQ. Here the CDR3 reads CASSFGLTYQETQYF. The CDR3 region has the DNA TGTGCCAGCAGCTTCGGACTAACTTACCAAGAGACCCAGTACTTC.